This entry lists 3 T cell receptor beta chains sequenced from one sample in a study of T cells after somatic rescue of genetic block. TCRdb keeps only in-frame clones here, not all; method: immunoSEQ multiplex PCR. The data contain approximately 100,000 clones, 75% to 90% of them singletons. Specimen: peripheral blood mononuclear cells (PBMCs). The receptors were sampled from a young woman.

The rearrangement links TRBV6-4 to TRBJ2-1; TRBD2 is a possible D gene (5 bases). Germline V CDR1 and CDR2: MRHNA, SNTAGT. The germline V and J ends were trimmed by 2 bases and 3 bases, with 11 bases remaining between them. The CDR3 covers 15 residues. In DNA form, the CDR3 reads TGTGCCAGCAGTGACGGGCGGGCAAACTACAATGAGCAGTTCTTC. As protein: CASSDGRANYNEQFF.

The CDR3 loop is CASSPSGASNTGELFF. The CDR3 region has the DNA TGCGCCAGCAGTCCATCAGGGGCTTCGAACACCGGGGAGCTGTTTTTT. The V and J genes are TRBV5-1 and TRBJ2-2; TRBD1 might be the D (6 bases). Trimming removed 5 bases at V and 0 bases at J, with 14 bases between. The germline CDR1 and CDR2 sequences are SGHRS and YFSETQ. The CDR3 is 16 residues long.

This chain uses TRBV15 with TRBJ1-5; D call uncertain. V was shortened by 0 bases and J by 8 bases, with 14 bases between the two germline ends. CDR1 and CDR2 from the germline V gene are LNHNV and YYDKDF (reference sequence). This CDR3 contains 15 residues. CDR3 sequence (DNA): TGTGCCACCAGCAGAGATAGCGGCTGGTTTGAGCCCCAGCATTTT. It is translated as CATSRDSGWFEPQHF.